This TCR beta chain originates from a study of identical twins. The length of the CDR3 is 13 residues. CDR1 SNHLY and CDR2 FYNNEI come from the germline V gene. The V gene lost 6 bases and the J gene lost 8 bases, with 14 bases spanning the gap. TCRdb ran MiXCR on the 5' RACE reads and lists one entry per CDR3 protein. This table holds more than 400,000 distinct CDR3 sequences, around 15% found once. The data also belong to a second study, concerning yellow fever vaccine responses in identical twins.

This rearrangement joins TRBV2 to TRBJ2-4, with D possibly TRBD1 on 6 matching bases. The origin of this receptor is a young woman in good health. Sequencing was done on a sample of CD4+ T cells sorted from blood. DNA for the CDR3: TGTGCCAGCAGAGGCGGCACAGGGTACATTCAGTACTTC. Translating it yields CASRGGTGYIQYF.